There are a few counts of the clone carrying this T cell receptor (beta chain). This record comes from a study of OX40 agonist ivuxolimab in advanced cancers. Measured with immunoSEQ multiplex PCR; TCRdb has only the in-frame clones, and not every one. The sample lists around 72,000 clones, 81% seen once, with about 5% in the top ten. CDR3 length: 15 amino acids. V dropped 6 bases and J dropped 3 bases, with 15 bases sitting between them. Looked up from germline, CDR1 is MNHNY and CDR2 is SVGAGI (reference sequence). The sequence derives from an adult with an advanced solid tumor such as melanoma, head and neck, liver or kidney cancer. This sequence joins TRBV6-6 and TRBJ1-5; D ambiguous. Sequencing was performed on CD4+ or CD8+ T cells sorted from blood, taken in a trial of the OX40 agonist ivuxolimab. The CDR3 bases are TGTGCCAGCAGAAACCCGGGTTCACCCAATCAGCCCCAGCATTTT. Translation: CASRNPGSPNQPQHF.